What follows is one T cell receptor beta chain and its context. Antigen: not known. This record belongs to a study of siplizumab effects on memory and regulatory T cells. Study-level findings and limits: There appeared to be greater diversity in naive T cells than in memory cells, and naive T cells seemed major contributors to the alloresponse. The alloreactive clones that mapped to unstimulated subsets made up only a minor fraction.

TCRdb's table, derived via immunoSEQ multiplex PCR, lists solely in-frame clones and lacks some. The sample includes about 100,000 clones, about 95% of them seen just once. The germline V and J ends were trimmed by 4 bases and 4 bases, with 11 bases remaining between them. Per the germline V gene, CDR1 is SGHRS and CDR2 is YFSETQ. The CDR3 spans 13 residues. Sequencing was done on a sample of non-Treg CD4+ T cells sorted from blood. The rearrangement links TRBV5-1 to TRBJ1-1; no definite D call. The sequence derives from a human donor in good health. Written as DNA, the CDR3 is TGCGCCAGCAGCGACCAACAGAGCACTGAAGCTTTCTTT. This translates into CASSDQQSTEAFF.